This TCR beta chain was documented in a study of CD8 T cells in ankylosing spondylitis. Study outcomes and limitations: In reactive arthritis synovial fluid and blood, some motif variants had been reported before. Blood of patients with ankylosing spondylitis appeared to be characterized by a TCR beta motif of 8 or 9 highly homologous variants.

The sample holds a few counts of this clonotype. The antigen is not known. This CDR3 has 14 residues. Looked up from germline, CDR1 is MGHDK and CDR2 is SYGVNS. Losses at the gene ends were 10 bases for V and 3 bases for J; bases not matched to a gene: 7. TCRdb fed the 5' RACE reads into MiXCR, producing one record per CDR3 protein. The data contain approximately 140,000 distinct CDR3 sequences, about 42% of them seen just once; the ten biggest clones take up around 15%. J is TRBJ2-5 and V is TRBV25-1, with 11 bases that match TRBD2. The TCR sequence derives from a male donor with ankylosing spondylitis. The sequenced material came from synovial fluid, either unsorted or a sorted T cell fraction (not recorded which). In nucleotides, the CDR3 is TGTGCCACCTCAACTAGCGGGGGTGAAGAGACCCAGTACTTC. It codes for CATSTSGGEETQYF.